This TCR beta chain was captured in a study of T cell responses to AZD1222 COVID-19 vaccine (dated by TCRdb to about 2021). In terms of the full investigation: AZD1222 recipients given second doses at about 4 weeks or at about 12 weeks were pooled, since spike-specific TCR depth and breadth were not found to differ between the two schedules. TCR sequencing was performed for 230 to 250 trial participants, of whom some 200 were given two doses of AZD1222 and some 26 were given two doses of MenACWY control vaccine. Enrollment into the trials was organized by age into subgroups of 18-55, 56-69 and 70-plus years, and those subgroups contained about 160, 30 and 59 TCR-sequenced participants, respectively.

Reading from cysteine to phenylalanine, the CDR3 counts 17 amino acids. The entry retains the CDR3 DNA only, 51 bases that are in frame from base 1. V drops 1 base and J drops 5 bases, leaving 20 bases in between. CDR1 and CDR2 (LNHNV, YYDKDF) derive from the germline V gene (reference sequence). This sample's time point label indicates: baseline before first vaccination. The vaccinee samples were drawn from two UK trials, COV001 and COV002, one of which was a single-blind randomized controlled phase 2/3 trial testing AZD1222 (ChAdOx1 nCoV-19) in healthy adults. For TCRbeta chain sequencing, PBMC samples were collected from trial participants at day 0 and at day 28 after the second dose. The CDR3 regions of human TCRbeta chains were analyzed by immunosequencing. Turning to the authors' computational methods: TCRs in the repertoires were compared against a reference library of SARS-CoV-2-specific TCRs that had been generated with the MIRA antigen-specificity platform. Breadth meant the fraction of unique TCRs that were SARS-CoV-2-associated, whereas depth meant the fraction of total T cells that were SARS-CoV-2-associated. Using the MIRA data, each spike-specific TCR was mapped to the spike region that the TCR reacts to and placed in a CD4 or CD8 class. Log10-transformed breadth and depth values were compared by one-way ANOVA with Sidak's multiple comparisons tests. TCRdb retrieved this table from immuneACCESS and kept in-frame rearrangements only. Not all clones are present; in checked studies, unresolved V genes account for under half, and no reason is known for the remainder. That table gives V, J and clone size, and the DNA gave D and trimming. The sample table shows about 100,000 clones, and around nine tenths are seen once. The top ten clones comprise 22% of the sample.

Note on this clone: The specificity of this receptor is unknown. The sample holds no much larger clone one base away, and base qualities are not on file.

Paper-wide results and their limitations: The 56-69-year group was small, and its depth increase did not reach significance, likely because of low power. The vaccine-associated CD4 TCRs covered the entire spike protein, and the dominant responses fell in regions 160-218 and 743-854. Because no day 14 peak-response samples were available, the repertoires could be characterized only after the peak T cell response. Conclusions about previously exposed vaccinees were limited because only a handful of AZD1222 recipients were SARS-CoV-2 seropositive at baseline. Nearly half of unique spike-specific TCRs reportedly recognized epitopes outside regions mutated in the B.1.351 and B.1.1.7 variants. Most participants were white British and females outnumbered males, and the authors suggested that clonal diversity may have been underestimated. A significant rise in spike-specific TCR breadth and depth was observed after two AZD1222 doses relative to day 0 and relative to MenACWY recipients.

The chain is made from TRBV15 and TRBJ1-2, with TRBD1 perhaps the D gene, on 5 matching bases. The sequenced sample was peripheral blood, obtained on day 0 of AZD1222 vaccination. The TCR originated in an adult in good health. In nucleotide form, the sequence is TGTGCCACCAGCAGAGCTACCGTTACCGGGACGGATTATGGCTACACCTTC. Translated, this gives CATSRATVTGTDYGYTF.